This T cell receptor beta chain was profiled in a study of shared clonotypes between healthy human individuals. The germline V gene has CDR1 SGHDT and CDR2 YYEEEE. The V end lost 6 bases, the J end lost 4 bases, and 21 bases lay between the germline ends. The CDR3 sequence is 16 residues long. Per the study methods: Junction-only sequences produced by ImmunoSEQ had no quality scores, so filtering differed. Data came from immunoSEQ multiplex PCR; TCRdb stores just in-frame clones and leaves some out. V and J calls and clone size come straight from that table; D and trimming were deduced from the DNA. The data show roughly 2.6 million clones, approximately 90% seen once.

This receptor was taken from a man aged 18 to 29 in good health. Sequencing input: naive CD4+ T cells sorted from blood. Subset given: CD45RA+ positively selected. The chain couples TRBV5-6 to TRBJ2-3; maybe TRBD1 (5 bases). The CDR3 is CASKVVGAGFSDTQYF. As DNA, the CDR3 is TGTGCCAGCAAAGTGGTTGGGGCCGGTTTCTCAGATACGCAGTATTTT.